This T cell receptor (beta chain) derives from a study of blood T cell repertoires in COVID-19. Across the study: Collection of acute and convalescent COVID-19 samples took place in the United States, Italy and Spain.

In the authors' methods: The authors estimated nucleated cell counts from reference gene primer amplification. TCRdb's table, derived via immunoSEQ multiplex PCR, lists solely in-frame clones and lacks some. V and J calls and clone size are as listed in that table; D and trimming were resolved from the DNA. Of 130,000 or so clones listed, approximately 87% are singletons. The length of the CDR3 is 15 residues. Per the germline V gene, CDR1 is MNHEY and CDR2 is SVGEGT. V trimming: 4 bases; J trimming: 6 bases; junction bases outside the gene matches: 4. Sample: peripheral blood. The receptor's source is a man in his 60s with acute or convalescent COVID-19. The chain carries TRBV6-2 or TRBV6-3 and TRBJ2-7, with 15 positions matching TRBD2. The CDR3 bases are TGTGCCAGCAGTTGGTTGGGACTAGCGGGAGGCGAGCAGTACTTC. It specifies CASSWLGLAGGEQYF.